Described below is a single TCR beta chain sequence and its context. Its antigen remains unidentified. These data are taken from a study of cytomegalovirus exposure and HLA in healthy donors. Whole-study findings and limits: The authors reported that TCR beta sequences could predict HLA-A and HLA-B alleles. These predictions were accurate for most subjects in the first cohort.

Primers: 60 Vbeta forward and 13 Jbeta reverse. Profiling relied on immunoSEQ multiplex PCR, and the TCRdb table lists in-frame clones only, not all of them. Here the sample table reports 70,000 to 75,000 clones. The CDR3 spans 14 residues. Per germline, CDR1 WNHNN and CDR2 SYGVQD (reference sequence). With 0 bases removed from V and 0 bases from J, the gap between germline ends came to 6 bases. The gene calls are TRBV10-1 and TRBJ2-7; D not resolved. This sequence was found in a female donor in good health and CMV-seropositive. Material for sequencing was PBMCs. CDR3 sequence reads: CASSESGLSYEQYF. The CDR3 DNA reads as TGCGCCAGCAGTGAGTCGGGCCTCTCCTACGAGCAGTACTTC.